This entry lists 28 T cell receptor beta chains sequenced from one sample in a study of CD8 T cells in ankylosing spondylitis. Study results and caveats: Seemingly distinctive of ankylosing spondylitis blood was a TCR beta motif formed by eight highly homologous variants.

Antigens for these TCRs are unknown. TCRdb reprocessed the 5' RACE reads with MiXCR, giving one entry per CDR3 protein. Of hundreds of thousands of distinct CDR3 sequences in the sample, 12% were seen once. Material for sequencing was blood, either unsorted or a sorted T cell fraction (not recorded which). These receptors came from a male donor with ankylosing spondylitis.

The chain couples TRBV28 to TRBJ2-7; D is perhaps TRBD1 or TRBD2 (5 bases each). Trimming left V 3 bases short and J 0 bases short, with 12 bases between. The CDR3 is 15 amino acids. Germline CDR1 reads MDHEN; CDR2 reads SYDVKM. CDR3 residues: CASSFRDPYSYEQYF. CDR3 bases: TGTGCCAGCAGTTTCAGGGACCCATACTCCTACGAGCAGTACTTC.

The CDR3 region has the DNA TGTGCCAGCAGCTTAGTCGGGACCTGGGAGGATGAGCAGTTCTTC. Its protein is CASSLVGTWEDEQFF. The rearrangement uses TRBV11-2 and TRBJ2-1; D perhaps matches TRBD2 (6 bases). CDR1 is SGHAT, CDR2 FQNNGV, per germline. The CDR3 totals 15 residues. The V and J ends lost 1 base and 8 bases respectively, with 15 bases between them.

This clonotype has more than one count but fewer than ten. The J gene is TRBJ2-1, the V gene TRBV2; D not resolved. Trimming left V 4 bases short and J 8 bases short, with 9 bases between. This CDR3 region has 12 residues. Germline CDR1 reads SNHLY; CDR2 reads FYNNEI. CDR3 DNA: TGTGCCAGCAGTGTACAGTGGGATGAGCAGTTCTTC. Translating it yields CASSVQWDEQFF.

The chain combines TRBV4-3 with TRBJ1-2; D is unclear. V lost 0 bases and J lost 2, with 10 bases in between. Germline CDR1 and CDR2: LGHNA and YSLEER. The CDR3 totals 15 residues. The CDR3 region is CASSQERVRNYGYTF. For the CDR3, the DNA is TGCGCCAGCAGCCAAGAACGAGTACGGAACTATGGCTACACCTTC.

This clonotype was picked up many times. The chain joins TRBV6-1 to TRBJ1-1; maybe TRBD1 (5 bases). CDR1 is MNHNS, CDR2 SASEGT, per germline. V was cut by 2 bases and J by 14 bases, with 12 bases left in between. The CDR3 is 11 amino acids. This chain's CDR3 is CASSERGAVFF. Here the CDR3 DNA reads TGTGCCAGCAGTGAACGAGGGGCTGTCTTCTTT.

The chain joins TRBV4-3 to TRBJ1-4; no clear D gene. The CDR3 loop spans 17 amino acids. Germline loops: CDR1 LGHNA, CDR2 YSLEER. V lost 0 bases and J lost 0, with 11 bases in between. The CDR3 sequence: CASSQDPGRSTNEKLFF. The CDR3 DNA is TGCGCCAGCAGCCAAGATCCGGGCAGATCAACTAATGAAAAACTGTTTTTT.

The chain is built from TRBV7-2 and TRBJ2-3; the D is unclear. V gave up 5 bases and J gave up 5 bases, with 14 bases separating them. Germline-derived CDR1 and CDR2 are SGHTA and FQGNSA. The CDR3 consists of 14 residues. In DNA, the CDR3 is TGTGCCAGCAGCCCCCAGGCCTGGGAAGATACGCAGTATTTT. Translating it yields CASSPQAWEDTQYF.

There are many counts of this clonotype. This chain joins TRBV12-3 or TRBV12-4 and TRBJ2-5, with D perhaps TRBD1 or TRBD2 (5 bases each). V lost 0 bases, J lost 4 bases, and 6 bases lay in between. CDR3 size: 13 residues. CDR3 residues: CASSLAGVETQYF. The CDR3 DNA sequence: TGTGCCAGCAGTTTAGCGGGGGTAGAGACCCAGTACTTC.

This clonotype was found a few times. The V gene is TRBV20-1, the J gene TRBJ1-4; no reliable D call. V was cut by 5 bases and J by 0 bases, with 7 bases left in between. The CDR3 length is 13 residues. The germline gives CDR1 DFQATT, CDR2 SNEGSKA (reference sequence). The CDR3 loop reads CSAVMATNEKLFF. The CDR3 DNA reads TGCAGTGCTGTAATGGCAACTAATGAAAAACTGTTTTTT.

This clonotype came up a few times. The rearrangement uses TRBV18 and TRBJ2-7; D not certain. The CDR3 is made up of 15 amino acids. V was clipped by 3 bases and J by 3 bases, with 15 bases between them. Germline V gives CDR1 KGHSH, CDR2 LQKENI. CDR3 sequence reads: CASSPISRTLYEQYF. CDR3 nucleotides: TGTGCCAGCTCACCCATTTCCCGGACGCTCTACGAGCAGTACTTC.

This clonotype was counted many times. The chain joins TRBV5-1 to TRBJ2-2, with 7 bases lining up with TRBD1. J was trimmed by 5 bases and V by 3 bases; bases with no gene match: 10. Germline assignment: CDR1 SGHRS and CDR2 YFSETQ. This CDR3 comprises 16 residues. The CDR3 sequence is CASSSAISTGTGELFF. For the CDR3, the DNA is TGCGCCAGCAGCTCAGCGATCTCGACAGGGACCGGGGAGCTGTTTTTT.

This clonotype appeared a few times. The chain couples TRBV20-1 to TRBJ1-2, with a weak D call TRBD1 (6 bases). Trimming shortened V by 2 bases and J by 7 bases, and 14 bases separated the two germline ends. From germline, CDR1 is DFQATT and CDR2 SNEGSKA (reference sequence). There are 13 residues in the CDR3. The CDR3 DNA reads TGCAGTGCTAGAAGGGGGGAACGCGGTGGCTACACCTTC. It codes for CSARRGERGGYTF.

The chain links TRBV29-1 to TRBJ2-1, with TRBD2 identical over 10 bases. The CDR3 contains 12 residues. CDR1 is SQVTM and CDR2 is ANQGSEA in the germline V gene. The V segment lost 4 bases and the J segment 9 bases; nucleotides outside the gene matches: 3. In DNA form, the CDR3 reads TGCAGCGTTGTACTAGCGGGAATTGAGCAGTTCTTC. Protein sequence: CSVVLAGIEQFF.

CDR3 nucleotides: TGCAGTGCTAGGTCAGGACTAGCGGGAGAAAACGAGCAGTACTTC. Its protein is CSARSGLAGENEQYF. V is TRBV20-1 and J is TRBJ2-7; 13 bases align to TRBD2. With 3 bases clipped from V and 5 bases from J, the junction kept 7 bases outside the gene matches. Germline values: CDR1 DFQATT, CDR2 SNEGSKA (reference sequence). This CDR3 is 15 amino acids long.

The V gene is TRBV20-1, the J gene TRBJ2-1; possibly TRBD1 or TRBD2 for D (5 bases each). There are 13 residues in the CDR3. Germline loops: CDR1 DFQATT, CDR2 SNEGSKA (reference sequence). In DNA, the CDR3 is TGCAGCGCTCGGGGACCCCTCAGCGATGAGCAGTTCTTC. This codes for CSARGPLSDEQFF.

This clonotype has more than one count but fewer than ten. The chain carries TRBV4-3 and TRBJ1-6; 8 bases match TRBD1. This CDR3 contains 16 residues. CDR1 is LGHNA and CDR2 is YSLEER in the germline V gene. V lost 1 base, J lost 10 bases, and 9 bases stayed unmatched. This chain's CDR3 is CASSQVMARGQSPLHF. As DNA, the CDR3 is TGCGCCAGCAGCCAAGTAATGGCCAGGGGGCAATCACCCCTCCACTTT.

CDR3 DNA sequence: TGCAGTGCTAGGCAACCTTACACCGGGGAGCTGTTTTTT. Amino acids: CSARQPYTGELFF. The chain joins TRBV20-1 to TRBJ2-2, with D hard to call. The CDR3 is made up of 13 amino acids. Germline CDR1 and CDR2: DFQATT and SNEGSKA (reference sequence). V gave up 3 bases and J gave up 3 bases, with 8 bases separating them.

This clonotype was counted ten times or more. The chain uses TRBV10-3 and TRBJ1-2, with D possibly being TRBD1 (5 bases). Germline V gives CDR1 ENHRY, CDR2 SYGVKD. Between the trimmed V and J ends, which lost 3 bases and 3 bases, there was a span of 8 bases. The length of the CDR3 is 13 residues. The CDR3 DNA reads TGTGCCATCAGTGACAGGGTCTACTATGGCTACACCTTC. Its protein is CAISDRVYYGYTF.

The rearrangement links TRBV5-1 to TRBJ1-2; perhaps TRBD1 as D (6 bases). Germline assignment: CDR1 SGHRS and CDR2 YFSETQ. The CDR3 spans 16 residues. Trimming pared 8 bases from V and 4 bases from J, leaving 24 bases between. CDR3 sequence: CASTTGGDRSAYGYTF. The DNA for the CDR3 is TGCGCCAGTACCACTGGGGGTGACAGGTCCGCCTATGGCTACACCTTC.

CDR3 nucleotides: TGTGCCAGTACCCCAGGGGGGAGGCGCACTGAAGCTTTCTTT. Its translation: CASTPGGRRTEAFF. This chain uses TRBV19 with TRBJ1-1; 7 nucleotides match TRBD1. The CDR3 contains 14 residues. Losses at the gene ends were 7 bases for V and 4 bases for J; bases not matched to a gene: 9. Germline V CDR1 and CDR2: LNHDA, SQIVND (reference sequence). The full variable domain, with the rest looked up from reference TRBV19 and TRBJ1-1, is DGGITQSPKYLFRKEGQNVTLSCEQNLNHDAMYWYRQDPGQGLRLIYYSQIVNDFQKGDIAEGYSVSREKKESFPLTVTSAQKNPTAFYLCASTPGGRRTEAFFGQGTRLTVV.

This chain uses TRBV20-1 with TRBJ1-1; the D gene is possibly TRBD1 (6 bases). Germline lookup yields CDR1 DFQATT and CDR2 SNEGSKA (reference sequence). The CDR3 covers 10 residues. V was clipped by 7 bases and J by 10 bases, with 13 bases between them. For the CDR3, the DNA is TGCAGTGTTACAGGGTTTGGAGCTTTCTTT. This gives the protein CSVTGFGAFF.

This chain connects TRBV12-1 to TRBJ1-2. TRBV12-1 is flagged as a pseudogene. The CDR3 extends over 13 amino acids. CDR3 region: CASSFRLHGGYTF. CDR3 coding DNA: TGTGCCAGCAGCTTTAGACTGCACGGAGGGTACACCTTC.

This clonotype was detected a few times. The chain joins TRBV6-1 to TRBJ1-1; D gene uncertain. Per germline, CDR1 MNHNS and CDR2 SASEGT. Trimming removed 1 base from V and 1 base from J, with 10 bases in between. The CDR3 is made up of 15 amino acids. The CDR3 DNA is TGTGCCAGCAGTGAAGGAACAGAGCCGAACACTGAAGCTTTCTTT. It specifies CASSEGTEPNTEAFF.

V is TRBV6-1 and J is TRBJ2-1; D is ambiguous. CDR1 and CDR2 from the germline V gene are MNHNS and SASEGT. The CDR3 extends over 13 amino acids. V was cut by 2 bases and J by 15 bases, with 17 bases left in between. This chain's CDR3 is CASSESPTLGMFF. The CDR3 nucleotides read TGTGCCAGCAGTGAATCCCCGACATTGGGAATGTTCTTC.

This clonotype was observed a handful of times. The chain has TRBV20-1 and TRBJ2-3; D is perhaps TRBD2 (5 bases). Germline V CDR1 and CDR2: DFQATT, SNEGSKA (reference sequence). CDR3 length: 15 amino acids. V lost 0 bases and J lost 0, with 10 bases in between. DNA of the CDR3: TGCAGTGCTAGAGATTTTCAGCGGAGCACAGATACGCAGTATTTT. This translates into CSARDFQRSTDTQYF.

This clonotype showed up many times. The chain links TRBV9 to TRBJ2-1; TRBD2 matches 8 bases. Germline V gives CDR1 SGDLS, CDR2 YYNGEE. The CDR3 totals 14 residues. V lost 0 bases to trimming and J lost 6 bases; unmatched junction nucleotides: 2. CDR3: CASSVVGTSNEQFF. CDR3 sequence (DNA): TGTGCCAGCAGCGTAGTAGGGACTAGCAATGAGCAGTTCTTC.

This clonotype was recorded once. The V call is TRBV18, the J call TRBJ2-7; D call uncertain. Deletions cut 0 bases from V and 6 bases from J, with 15 bases between. The CDR3 has 15 amino acids. The V gene's germline CDR1 is KGHSH and CDR2 LQKENI. This chain's CDR3 is CASSPPAGSRPEQYF. CDR3 coding DNA: TGTGCCAGCTCACCACCGGCCGGCTCCCGGCCCGAGCAGTACTTC.

This clonotype occurred a few times. This chain connects TRBV20-1 to TRBJ2-5; 10 nucleotides align to TRBD2. V was clipped by 3 bases and J by 6 bases; unmatched bases: 1. From germline, CDR1 is DFQATT and CDR2 SNEGSKA (reference sequence). The CDR3 has 12 residues. CDR3 DNA: TGCAGTGCTAGGGGACTAGCGAAGACCCAGTACTTC. Translated: CSARGLAKTQYF.